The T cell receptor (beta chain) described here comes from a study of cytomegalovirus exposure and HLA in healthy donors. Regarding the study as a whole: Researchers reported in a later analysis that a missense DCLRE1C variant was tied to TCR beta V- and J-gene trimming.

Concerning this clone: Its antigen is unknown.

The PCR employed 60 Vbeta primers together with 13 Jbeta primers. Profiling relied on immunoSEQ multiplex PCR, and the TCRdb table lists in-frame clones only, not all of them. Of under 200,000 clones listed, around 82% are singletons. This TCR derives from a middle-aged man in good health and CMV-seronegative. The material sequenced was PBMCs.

As DNA, the CDR3 is TGTGCCAGCAGCACCGGACAGGCCGCTCTGGGCATTCAGTACTTC. Its protein product is CASSTGQAALGIQYF. J is TRBJ2-4 and V is TRBV7-9, with TRBD1 identical over 7 bases. Germline V gene lookup returns CDR1 SEHNR and CDR2 FQNEAQ (reference sequence). The CDR3 covers 15 residues. V lost 5 bases and J lost 9; bases outside the gene matches: 13. Filled out from reference TRBV7-9 and TRBJ2-4, the complete variable domain reads DTGVSQNPRHKITKRGQNVTFRCDPISEHNRLYWYRQTLGQGPEFLTYFQNEAQLEKSRLLSDRFSAERPKGSFSTLEIQRTEQGDSAMYLCASSTGQAALGIQYFGAGTRLSVL.